This T cell receptor beta chain was profiled in a study of PD-L1 blockade in urothelial cancer. Study in general: The authors examined blood 3 weeks (second dose) and 6 weeks after treatment start. Study-level findings and limits: At the 3-week point, tumor-associated blood clones expanded more in durable-benefit patients.

Time point given: peripheral blood 6 weeks after treatment start. On this clone itself: Antigen specificity is unknown.

V shed 4 bases and J 4 bases; nucleotides not matched to a gene: 9. The CDR3 is made up of 16 amino acids. Germline CDR1 SGHDT, CDR2 YYEEEE. Clones were read by immunoSEQ multiplex PCR, and TCRdb kept only the in-frame ones, dropping some. The table has around 120,000 clones, approximately 90% seen once; the top ten hold approximately 1.7%. The rearrangement uses TRBV5-6 and TRBJ1-3, with 9 bases aligning to TRBD1. The material was PBMCs, obtained around atezolizumab (anti-PD-L1) treatment. The source is a man in his fifties or sixties with urothelial cancer. The chain's CDR3 is CASSPSGQGPGNTIYF. The CDR3 DNA reads as TGTGCCAGCAGCCCTTCCGGACAGGGGCCCGGAAACACCATATATTTT.